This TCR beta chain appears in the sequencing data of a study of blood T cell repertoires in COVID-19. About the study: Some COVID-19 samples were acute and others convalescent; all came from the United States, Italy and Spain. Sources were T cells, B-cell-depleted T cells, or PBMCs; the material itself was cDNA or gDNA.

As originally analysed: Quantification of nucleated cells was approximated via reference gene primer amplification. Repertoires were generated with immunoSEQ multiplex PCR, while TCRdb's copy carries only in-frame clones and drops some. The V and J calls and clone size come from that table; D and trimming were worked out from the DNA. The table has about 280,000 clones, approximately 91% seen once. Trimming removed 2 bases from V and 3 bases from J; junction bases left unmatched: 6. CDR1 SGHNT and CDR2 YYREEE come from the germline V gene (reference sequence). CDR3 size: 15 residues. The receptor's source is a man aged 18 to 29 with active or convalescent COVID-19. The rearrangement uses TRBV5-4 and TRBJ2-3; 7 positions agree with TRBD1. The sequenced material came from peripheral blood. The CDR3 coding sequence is TGTGCCAGCAGCTTAGGGCCAGGGGGAACAGATACGCAGTATTTT. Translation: CASSLGPGGTDTQYF. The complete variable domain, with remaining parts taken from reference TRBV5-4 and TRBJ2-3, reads ETGVTQSPTHLIKTRGQQVTLRCSSQSGHNTVSWYQQALGQGPQFIFQYYREEENGRGNFPPRFSGLQFPNYSSELNVNALELDDSALYLCASSLGPGGTDTQYFGPGTRLTVL.